This is a list of T cell receptor beta chains from one sample in a study of monozygotic twins with inflammatory bowel disease. TCRdb reanalyzed the 5' RACE reads, giving one entry per CDR3 protein sequence and no DNA. The sample includes about 300,000 distinct CDR3 sequences. The sequencing input was blood. The source is a human donor with ulcerative colitis or Crohn's disease, or a healthy co-twin of an affected twin (not recorded which). The CDR3 runs from the conserved cysteine through the conserved F or W. The order of the fields is J gene, V gene, CDR3 protein.

j_gene: TRBJ2-7; v_gene: TRBV7-9; CDR3aa: CASSLVSTSYEQYF
j_gene: TRBJ2-1; v_gene: TRBV14; CDR3aa: CASSRMSSYNEQFF
j_gene: TRBJ2-1; v_gene: TRBV20-1; CDR3aa: CSARDQGPYNEQFF
j_gene: TRBJ2-6; v_gene: TRBV6-1; CDR3aa: CAGRLSSGANVLTF
j_gene: TRBJ2-2; v_gene: TRBV6-4; CDR3aa: CASSEDYTGELFF
j_gene: TRBJ1-1; v_gene: TRBV12-3/TRBV12-4; CDR3aa: CAQGRNMNTEAFF
j_gene: TRBJ1-6; v_gene: TRBV20-1; CDR3aa: CSARDFRGTNSPLHF
j_gene: TRBJ2-1; v_gene: TRBV20-1; CDR3aa: CSAIYRGTYNEQFF
j_gene: TRBJ1-1; v_gene: TRBV13; CDR3aa: CASSSRQRAITRGAFF
j_gene: TRBJ2-1; v_gene: TRBV7-3; CDR3aa: CASSPRAGAGYNEQFF
j_gene: TRBJ2-1; v_gene: TRBV27; CDR3aa: CASRKLAGGGNEQFF
j_gene: TRBJ2-5; v_gene: TRBV5-6; CDR3aa: CASSLDRAKVVQETQYF
j_gene: TRBJ2-3; v_gene: TRBV4-3; CDR3aa: CASSQASGGQDTQYF
j_gene: TRBJ2-5; v_gene: TRBV5-5; CDR3aa: CASSLTYVETQYF
j_gene: TRBJ1-4; v_gene: TRBV20-1; CDR3aa: CSARSAGVEKLFF
j_gene: TRBJ2-7; v_gene: TRBV18; CDR3aa: CASSLESSDYEQYF
j_gene: TRBJ2-7; v_gene: TRBV9; CDR3aa: CASSVGGRGPYEQYF
j_gene: TRBJ2-1; v_gene: TRBV4-1; CDR3aa: CASSQMGGQGKNEQFF
j_gene: TRBJ2-5; v_gene: TRBV6-5; CDR3aa: CASSQTRETQYF
j_gene: TRBJ2-7; v_gene: TRBV28; CDR3aa: CASSLGGSDEQYF
j_gene: TRBJ2-7; v_gene: TRBV6-5; CDR3aa: CASSSGLTVYEQYF
j_gene: TRBJ2-5; v_gene: TRBV27; CDR3aa: CASGIIGGSHETQYF
j_gene: TRBJ1-5; v_gene: TRBV18; CDR3aa: CASSPDRGQPQHF
j_gene: TRBJ2-7; v_gene: TRBV6-1; CDR3aa: CASRTSGERGREQYF
j_gene: TRBJ2-1; v_gene: TRBV7-2; CDR3aa: CASSSGRAYNEQFF
j_gene: TRBJ2-7; v_gene: TRBV5-1; CDR3aa: CASTPGPSGSYEQYF
j_gene: TRBJ1-6; v_gene: TRBV6-1; CDR3aa: CASRASDRWNSPLHF
j_gene: TRBJ2-3; v_gene: TRBV16; CDR3aa: CASSLGSSTDTQYF